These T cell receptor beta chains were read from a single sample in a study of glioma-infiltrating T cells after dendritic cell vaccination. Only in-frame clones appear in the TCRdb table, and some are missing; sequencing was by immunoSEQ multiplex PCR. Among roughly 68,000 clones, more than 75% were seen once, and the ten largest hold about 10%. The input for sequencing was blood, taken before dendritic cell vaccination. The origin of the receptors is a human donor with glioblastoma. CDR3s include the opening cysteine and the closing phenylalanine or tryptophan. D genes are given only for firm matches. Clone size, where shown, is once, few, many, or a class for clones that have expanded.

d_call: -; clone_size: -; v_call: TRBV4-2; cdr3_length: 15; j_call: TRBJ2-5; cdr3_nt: TGTGCCAGCAGCCAAGCAATGGGGGGGCGAGAGACCCAGTACTTC; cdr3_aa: CASSQAMGGRETQYF
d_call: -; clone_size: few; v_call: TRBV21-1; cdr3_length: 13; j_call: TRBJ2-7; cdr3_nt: TGTGCCAGCAGTGACCGGGCGGGGGACGAGCAGTACTTC; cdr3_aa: CASSDRAGDEQYF
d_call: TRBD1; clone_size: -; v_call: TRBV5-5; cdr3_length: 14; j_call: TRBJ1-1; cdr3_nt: TGTGCCAGCAGCTTCGTTACAGGGGGCACTGAAGCTTTCTTT; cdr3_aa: CASSFVTGGTEAFF
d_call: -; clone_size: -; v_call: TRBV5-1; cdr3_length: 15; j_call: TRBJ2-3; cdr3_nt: TGCGCCAGCAGCTTGAGGGGCCTGGACACAGATACGCAGTATTTT; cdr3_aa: CASSLRGLDTDTQYF
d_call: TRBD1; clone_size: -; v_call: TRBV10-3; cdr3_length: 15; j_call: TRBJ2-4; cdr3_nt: TGTGCCATCAGTGAGTCGCGCGGGACAGGAAACATTCAGTACTTC; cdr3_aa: CAISESRGTGNIQYF
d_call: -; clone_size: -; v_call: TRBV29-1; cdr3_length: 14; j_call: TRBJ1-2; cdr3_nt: TGCAGCGTTGAAGATGAGTTGACACCCTATGGCTACACCTTC; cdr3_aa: CSVEDELTPYGYTF
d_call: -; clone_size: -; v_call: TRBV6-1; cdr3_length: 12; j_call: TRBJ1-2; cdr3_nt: TGTGCCAGCAGTGAGGGGCACTATGGCTACACCTTC; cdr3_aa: CASSEGHYGYTF
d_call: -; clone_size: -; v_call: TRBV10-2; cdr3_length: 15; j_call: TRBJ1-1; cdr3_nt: TGCGCCAGCAGTGGTGCGCGGGGGCACGGCACTGAAGCTTTCTTT; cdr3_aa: CASSGARGHGTEAFF
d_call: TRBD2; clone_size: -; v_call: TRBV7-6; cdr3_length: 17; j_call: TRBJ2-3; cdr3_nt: TGTGCCAGCAGCTTGACTAGCGGGGGGTGGGGCACAGATACGCAGTATTTT; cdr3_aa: CASSLTSGGWGTDTQYF
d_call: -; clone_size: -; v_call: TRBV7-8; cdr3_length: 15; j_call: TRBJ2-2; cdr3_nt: TGTGCCAGCAGCCAAGCAAAACAGGGCGTCGGGGAGCTGTTTTTT; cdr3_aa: CASSQAKQGVGELFF
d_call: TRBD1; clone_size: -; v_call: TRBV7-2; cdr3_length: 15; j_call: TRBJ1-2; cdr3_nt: TGTGCCAGCAGCCCCAAAATGGGACAGGGGAGTGGCTACACCTTC; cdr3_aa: CASSPKMGQGSGYTF
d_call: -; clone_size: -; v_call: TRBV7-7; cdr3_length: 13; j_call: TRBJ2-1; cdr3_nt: TGCGCTAGCAGCTCCTTTGAGCTGAATGAGCAGTTCTTC; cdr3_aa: CASSSFELNEQFF
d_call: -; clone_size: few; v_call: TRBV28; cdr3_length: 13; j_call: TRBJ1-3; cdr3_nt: TGTGCCAGCAGAATAGGACAGCAAAACACCATATATTTT; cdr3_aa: CASRIGQQNTIYF
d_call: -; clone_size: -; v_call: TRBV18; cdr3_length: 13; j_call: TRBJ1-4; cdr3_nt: TGTGCCAGCTCACCCTCCCCTAATGAAAAACTGTTTTTT; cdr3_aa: CASSPSPNEKLFF